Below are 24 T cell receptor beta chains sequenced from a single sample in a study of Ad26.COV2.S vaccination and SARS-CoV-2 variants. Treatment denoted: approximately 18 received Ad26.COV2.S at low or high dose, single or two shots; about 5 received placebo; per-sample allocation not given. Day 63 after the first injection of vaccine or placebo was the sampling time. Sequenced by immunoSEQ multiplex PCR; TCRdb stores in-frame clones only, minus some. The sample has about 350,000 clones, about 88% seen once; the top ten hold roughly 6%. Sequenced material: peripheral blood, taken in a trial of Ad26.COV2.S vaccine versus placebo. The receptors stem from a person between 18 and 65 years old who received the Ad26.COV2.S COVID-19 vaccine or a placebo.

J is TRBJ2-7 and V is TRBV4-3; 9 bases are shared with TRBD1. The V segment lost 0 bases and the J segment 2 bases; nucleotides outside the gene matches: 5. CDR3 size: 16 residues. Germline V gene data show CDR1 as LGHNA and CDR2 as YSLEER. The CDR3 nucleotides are TGCGCCAGCAGCCAAGATTCGGGACAGGGAGCCTACGAGCAGTACTTC. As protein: CASSQDSGQGAYEQYF.

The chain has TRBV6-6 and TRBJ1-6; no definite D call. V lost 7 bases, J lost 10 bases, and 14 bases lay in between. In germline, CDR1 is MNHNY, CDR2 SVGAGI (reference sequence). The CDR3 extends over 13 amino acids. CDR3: CASTLTLGSPLHF. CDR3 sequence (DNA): TGTGCCAGCACCCTTACGCTTGGCTCACCCCTCCACTTT.

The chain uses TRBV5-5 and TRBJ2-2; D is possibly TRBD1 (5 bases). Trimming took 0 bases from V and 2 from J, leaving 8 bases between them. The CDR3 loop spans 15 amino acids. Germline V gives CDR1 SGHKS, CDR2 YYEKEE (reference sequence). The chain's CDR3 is CASSLVTANTGELFF. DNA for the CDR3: TGTGCCAGCAGCTTGGTGACAGCTAACACCGGGGAGCTGTTTTTT.

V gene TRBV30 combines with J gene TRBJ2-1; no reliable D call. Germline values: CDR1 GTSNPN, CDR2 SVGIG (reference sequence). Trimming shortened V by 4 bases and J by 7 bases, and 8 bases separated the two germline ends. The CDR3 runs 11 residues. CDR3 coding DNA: TGTGCCTGGAAGGTCATGAATGAGCAGTTCTTC. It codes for CAWKVMNEQFF.

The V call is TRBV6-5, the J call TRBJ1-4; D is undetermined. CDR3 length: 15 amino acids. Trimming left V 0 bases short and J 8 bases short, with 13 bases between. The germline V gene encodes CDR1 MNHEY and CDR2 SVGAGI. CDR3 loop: CASSYSAPGREKLFF. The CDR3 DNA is TGTGCCAGCAGTTACTCGGCGCCGGGGAGAGAAAAACTGTTTTTT.

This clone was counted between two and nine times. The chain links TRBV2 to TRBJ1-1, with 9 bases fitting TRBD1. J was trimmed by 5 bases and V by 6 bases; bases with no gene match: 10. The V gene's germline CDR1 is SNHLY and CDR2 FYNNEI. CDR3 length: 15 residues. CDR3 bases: TGTGCCAGCAGGCGGGACAGGGCGATTTTAACTGAAGCTTTCTTT. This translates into CASRRDRAILTEAFF.

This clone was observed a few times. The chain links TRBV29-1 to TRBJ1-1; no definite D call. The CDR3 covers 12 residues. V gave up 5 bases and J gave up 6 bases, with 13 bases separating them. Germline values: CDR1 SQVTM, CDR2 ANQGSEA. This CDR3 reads CSVLEGTPEAFF. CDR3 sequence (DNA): TGCAGCGTTCTCGAGGGTACCCCTGAAGCTTTCTTT.

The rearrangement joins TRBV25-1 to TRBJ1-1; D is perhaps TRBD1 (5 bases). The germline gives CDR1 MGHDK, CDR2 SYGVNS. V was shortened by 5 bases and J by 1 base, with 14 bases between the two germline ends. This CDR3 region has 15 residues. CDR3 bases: TGTGCCAGCAGTCTACAGGTGGACTCGAACACTGAAGCTTTCTTT. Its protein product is CASSLQVDSNTEAFF.

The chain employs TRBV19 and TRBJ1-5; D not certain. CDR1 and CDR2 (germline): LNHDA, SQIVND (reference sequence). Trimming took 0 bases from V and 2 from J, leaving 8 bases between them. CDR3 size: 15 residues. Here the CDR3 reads CASSIEGMGNQPQHF. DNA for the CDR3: TGTGCCAGTAGTATAGAGGGAATGGGCAATCAGCCCCAGCATTTT.

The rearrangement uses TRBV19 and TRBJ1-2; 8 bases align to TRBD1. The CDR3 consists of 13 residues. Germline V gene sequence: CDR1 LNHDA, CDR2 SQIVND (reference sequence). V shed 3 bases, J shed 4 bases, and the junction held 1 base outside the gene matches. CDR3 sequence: CASSIDRGYGYTF. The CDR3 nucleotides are TGTGCCAGTAGTATCGACAGGGGCTATGGCTACACCTTC.

The CDR3 is CASSEGDTNTEAFF. As DNA, the CDR3 is TGTGCCAGTAGTGAGGGGGACACGAACACTGAAGCTTTCTTT. This sequence joins TRBV9 and TRBJ1-1; tentative D call: TRBD1 (6 bases). CDR1 is SGDLS, CDR2 YYNGEE, per germline. Deletions cut 8 bases from V and 1 base from J, with 15 bases between. The CDR3 runs 14 residues.

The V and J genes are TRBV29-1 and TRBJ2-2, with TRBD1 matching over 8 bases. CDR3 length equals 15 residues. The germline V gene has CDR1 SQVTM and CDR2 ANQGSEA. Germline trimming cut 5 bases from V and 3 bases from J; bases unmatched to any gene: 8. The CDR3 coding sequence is TGCAGCGTTATCCGGGACAGGCGGGACACCGGGGAGCTGTTTTTT. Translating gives CSVIRDRRDTGELFF.

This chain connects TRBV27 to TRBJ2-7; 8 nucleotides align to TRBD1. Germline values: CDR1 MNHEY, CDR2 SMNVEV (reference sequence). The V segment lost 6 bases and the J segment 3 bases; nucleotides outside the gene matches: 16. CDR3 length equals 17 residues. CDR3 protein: CASRTRRQGSSDYEQYF. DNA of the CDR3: TGTGCCAGCAGGACTCGGAGACAGGGGTCTTCTGACTACGAGCAGTACTTC.

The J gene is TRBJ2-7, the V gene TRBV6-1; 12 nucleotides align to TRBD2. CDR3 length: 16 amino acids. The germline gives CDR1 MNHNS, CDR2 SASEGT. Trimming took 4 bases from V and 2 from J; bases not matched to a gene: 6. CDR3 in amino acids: CASSVGASGGAYEQYF. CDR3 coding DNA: TGTGCCAGCAGTGTCGGGGCTAGCGGGGGGGCCTACGAGCAGTACTTC.

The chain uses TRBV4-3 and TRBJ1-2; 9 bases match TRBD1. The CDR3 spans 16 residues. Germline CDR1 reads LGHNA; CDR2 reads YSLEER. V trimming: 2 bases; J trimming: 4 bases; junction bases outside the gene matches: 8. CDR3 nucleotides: TGCGCCAGCAGCCAACAAACAGGGGGCGGTGGCTATGGCTACACCTTC. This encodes CASSQQTGGGGYGYTF.

The CDR3 nucleotides read TGTGCCAGCAGCCCCGGGGGCGGTTTCAATGAGCAGTTCTTC. It specifies CASSPGGGFNEQFF. The chain combines TRBV5-4 with TRBJ2-1; D is tentatively TRBD1 or TRBD2 (6 bases each). Per the germline V gene, CDR1 is SGHNT and CDR2 is YYREEE (reference sequence). This CDR3 spans 14 amino acids. V was trimmed by 4 bases and J by 6 bases, leaving 14 bases between them.

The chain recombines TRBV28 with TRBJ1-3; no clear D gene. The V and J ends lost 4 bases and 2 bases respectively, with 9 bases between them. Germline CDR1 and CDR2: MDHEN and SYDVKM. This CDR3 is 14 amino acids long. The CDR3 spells CASSYKVAGNTIYF. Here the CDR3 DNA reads TGTGCCAGCAGTTACAAAGTGGCTGGAAACACCATATATTTT.

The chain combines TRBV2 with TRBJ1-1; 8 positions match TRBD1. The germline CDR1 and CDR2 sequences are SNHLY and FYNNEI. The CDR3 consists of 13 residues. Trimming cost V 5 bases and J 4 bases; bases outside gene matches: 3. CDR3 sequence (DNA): TGTGCCAGCAGTCTCACAGGGGGCACTGAAGCTTTCTTT. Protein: CASSLTGGTEAFF.

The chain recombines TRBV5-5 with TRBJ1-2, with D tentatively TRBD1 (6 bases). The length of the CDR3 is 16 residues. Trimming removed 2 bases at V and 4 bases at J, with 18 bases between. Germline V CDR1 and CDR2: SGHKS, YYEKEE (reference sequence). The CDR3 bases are TGTGCCAGCAGCTTTGAGAATGGGGGACACCTCTATGGCTACACCTTC. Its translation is CASSFENGGHLYGYTF.

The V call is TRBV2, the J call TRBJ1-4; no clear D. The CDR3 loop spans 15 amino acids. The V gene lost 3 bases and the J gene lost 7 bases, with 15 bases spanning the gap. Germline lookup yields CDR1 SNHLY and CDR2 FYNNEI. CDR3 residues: CASSDRRRVVEKLFF. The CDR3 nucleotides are TGTGCCAGCAGTGATAGACGGAGAGTGGTTGAAAAACTGTTTTTT.

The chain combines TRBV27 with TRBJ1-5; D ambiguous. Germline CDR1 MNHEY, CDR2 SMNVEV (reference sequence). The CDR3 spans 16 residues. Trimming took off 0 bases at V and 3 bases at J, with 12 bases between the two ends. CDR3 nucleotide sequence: TGTGCCAGCAGTTTATCGGGCCAGCTTAACAATCAGCCCCAGCATTTT. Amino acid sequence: CASSLSGQLNNQPQHF.

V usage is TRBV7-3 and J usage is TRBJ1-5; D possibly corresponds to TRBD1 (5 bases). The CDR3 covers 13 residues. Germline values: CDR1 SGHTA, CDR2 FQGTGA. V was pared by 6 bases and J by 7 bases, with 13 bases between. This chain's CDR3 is CASSMGVSQPQHF. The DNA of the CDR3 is TGTGCCAGCAGTATGGGGGTCTCCCAGCCCCAGCATTTT.

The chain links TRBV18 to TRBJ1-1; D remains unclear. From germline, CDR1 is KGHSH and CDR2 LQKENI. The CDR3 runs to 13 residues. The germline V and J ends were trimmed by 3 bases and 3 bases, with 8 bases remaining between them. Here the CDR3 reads CASSPESYTEAFF. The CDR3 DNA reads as TGTGCCAGCTCACCGGAGAGTTACACTGAAGCTTTCTTT.

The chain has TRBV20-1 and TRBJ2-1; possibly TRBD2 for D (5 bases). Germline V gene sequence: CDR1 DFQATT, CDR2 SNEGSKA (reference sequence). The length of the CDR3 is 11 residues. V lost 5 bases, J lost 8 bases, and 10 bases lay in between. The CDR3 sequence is CSARPGDEQFF. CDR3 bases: TGCAGTGCTCGGCCCGGGGATGAGCAGTTCTTC.